This paragraph covers one TCR beta chain sequence. CDR1 is MDHEN and CDR2 is SYDVKM in the germline V gene. This CDR3 is 13 amino acids long. Trimming removed 2 bases from V and 3 bases from J, with 7 bases in between. The source of the sample is a study of shared clonotypes between healthy human individuals. Measured with immunoSEQ multiplex PCR; TCRdb has only the in-frame clones, and not every one. This sample has about 2.4 million clones, with 90% to 95% found just once. The sample taken for sequencing was naive CD4+ T cells from PBMCs. Subset denoted: CD45RA+ positively selected. The sequence was collected from a man between 18 and 35 years old in good health. Some clones in this sample may be carry-over from other donors' samples. The rearrangement joins TRBV28 to TRBJ2-5, with unresolved D. CDR3 sequence: CASSLNGKETQYF. In DNA, the CDR3 is TGTGCCAGCAGTTTAAATGGTAAAGAGACCCAGTACTTC.